The 18 T cell receptor beta chains presented below share a single source sample, sequenced in a study of cytomegalovirus exposure and HLA in healthy donors. Primers: 60 Vbeta forward and 13 Jbeta reverse. Libraries were prepared by immunoSEQ multiplex PCR; TCRdb keeps only in-frame clonotypes and omits some of them. The repertoire shows about 150,000 clones; the top ten hold 1.5% to 2%. Specimen: PBMCs. All receptors come from a woman in her forties or fifties in good health and CMV-seronegative.

The chain couples TRBV2 to TRBJ1-4, with TRBD1 as a possible D gene (5 bases). Germline loops: CDR1 SNHLY, CDR2 FYNNEI. Trimming took 2 bases from V and 8 from J, leaving 21 bases between them. CDR3 size: 17 residues. The CDR3 DNA is TGTGCCAGCAGTGAACCCCTGAACACGAGGCGGGACGAAAAACTGTTTTTT. Amino acids: CASSEPLNTRRDEKLFF.

The chain employs TRBV18 and TRBJ1-5, with a weak D call TRBD1 (5 bases). The length of the CDR3 is 13 residues. Germline-derived CDR1 and CDR2 are KGHSH and LQKENI. Trimming pared 3 bases from V and 6 bases from J, leaving 9 bases between. CDR3: CASSPGGGQPQHF. The CDR3 coding sequence is TGTGCCAGCTCACCGGGGGGGGGTCAGCCCCAGCATTTT.

CDR3 sequence: CASSVGSAYEQYF. The CDR3 DNA reads as TGTGCCAGCAGCGTAGGCAGTGCCTACGAGCAGTACTTC. The gene calls are TRBV9 and TRBJ2-7; D is unclear. The V and J ends lost 0 bases and 2 bases respectively, with 6 bases between them. Germline CDR1 and CDR2: SGDLS and YYNGEE. The CDR3 has 13 amino acids.

The gene calls are TRBV28 and TRBJ2-7; D is possibly TRBD2 (6 bases). The V end was cut by 5 bases, the J end by 0 bases, with 14 bases between. The CDR3 totals 15 residues. The germline gives CDR1 MDHEN, CDR2 SYDVKM. The CDR3 DNA sequence: TGTGCCAGCAGTCAGGTAGCGGCAAGCTCCTACGAGCAGTACTTC. This translates into CASSQVAASSYEQYF.

The rearrangement links TRBV29-1 to TRBJ2-5, with 8 bases lining up with TRBD2. This CDR3 is 14 amino acids long. CDR1 and CDR2 (germline): SQVTM, ANQGSEA. V lost 7 bases to trimming and J lost 2 bases; unmatched junction nucleotides: 9. CDR3 in DNA: TGCAGCGCCGAGGGGTCGGGGGGGCAAGAGACCCAGTACTTC. Protein: CSAEGSGGQETQYF.

CDR3 DNA sequence: TGTGCCTGGAGCCCGACAGACTACAATGAGCAGTTCTTC. Translation: CAWSPTDYNEQFF. The rearrangement links TRBV30 to TRBJ2-1, with D possibly being TRBD1 (5 bases). Deletions cut 3 bases from V and 3 bases from J, with 9 bases between. The CDR3 consists of 13 residues. Germline CDR1 and CDR2: GTSNPN and SVGIG (reference sequence).

The V and J genes are TRBV30 and TRBJ1-1; the match to TRBD1 covers 7 bases. The CDR3 consists of 13 residues. V was pared by 0 bases and J by 3 bases, with 1 base of the junction left unmatched. The V gene's germline CDR1 is GTSNPN and CDR2 SVGIG (reference sequence). The CDR3 DNA is TGTGCCTGGAGTGTTGGACAGGACACTGAAGCTTTCTTT. It codes for CAWSVGQDTEAFF.

The chain uses TRBV6-1 and TRBJ1-1; unclear D gene. This CDR3 has 13 amino acids. Germline V lookup: CDR1 MNHNS, CDR2 SASEGT. Deletions cut 5 bases from V and 4 bases from J, with 11 bases between. CDR3 DNA: TGTGCCAGCAGTAAGGACGGGAGCACTGAAGCTTTCTTT. It encodes CASSKDGSTEAFF.

V gene TRBV13 combines with J gene TRBJ1-2, with D unclear. The germline V gene encodes CDR1 PRHDT and CDR2 FYEKMQ (reference sequence). The ends were cut back, 4 bases at V and 7 bases at J, with 10 bases in the middle. The CDR3 is 12 amino acids. This chain's CDR3 is CASSSGMSGYTF. The DNA for the CDR3 is TGTGCCAGCAGCTCCGGGATGAGTGGCTACACCTTC.

This sequence joins TRBV9 and TRBJ2-5; a weak D match, TRBD1 (5 bases). In germline, CDR1 is SGDLS, CDR2 YYNGEE. With 0 bases removed from V and 5 bases from J, the gap between germline ends came to 11 bases. This CDR3 is built from 14 residues. The CDR3 sequence is CASSVESSGETQYF. CDR3 DNA: TGTGCCAGCAGCGTAGAATCGTCAGGGGAGACCCAGTACTTC.

The rearrangement links TRBV9 to TRBJ1-5; D unresolved. CDR1 is SGDLS and CDR2 is YYNGEE in the germline V gene. V lost 0 bases and J 1 base, leaving 8 bases between the germline ends. This CDR3 contains 15 residues. CDR3 nucleotide sequence: TGTGCCAGCAGCGTAGACGGGAGGAGCAATCAGCCCCAGCATTTT. Translating it yields CASSVDGRSNQPQHF.

The CDR3 loop reads CASSIDRTHSGNTIYF. Here the CDR3 DNA reads TGTGCCAGTAGTATTGACAGGACACACTCTGGAAACACCATATATTTT. The chain employs TRBV19 and TRBJ1-3; D is perhaps TRBD1 (6 bases). V was cut by 3 bases and J by 0 bases, with 12 bases left in between. The CDR3 has 16 amino acids. Germline assignment: CDR1 LNHDA and CDR2 SQIVND (reference sequence).

This chain joins TRBV9 and TRBJ2-5; maybe TRBD1 (6 bases). Germline CDR1 SGDLS, CDR2 YYNGEE. The ends were cut back, 3 bases at V and 1 base at J, with 13 bases in the middle. The CDR3 loop spans 15 amino acids. CDR3 residues: CASSADRTAQETQYF. Written as DNA, the CDR3 is TGTGCCAGCAGCGCCGATAGGACAGCCCAAGAGACCCAGTACTTC.

The genes are TRBV28 and TRBJ1-1; TRBD1 agrees at 8 bases. The CDR3 covers 15 residues. With 3 bases clipped from V and 4 bases from J, the junction kept 7 bases outside the gene matches. CDR1 MDHEN and CDR2 SYDVKM come from the germline V gene. The CDR3 protein is CASSFSDRESTEAFF. In nucleotides, the CDR3 is TGTGCCAGCAGTTTTTCGGACAGGGAAAGCACTGAAGCTTTCTTT.

The CDR3 nucleotides are TGCGCCAGCACGGCGGACAGGGGAAACACCGGGGAGCTGTTTTTT. Translation: CASTADRGNTGELFF. The chain recombines TRBV5-1 with TRBJ2-2; TRBD1 matches 9 bases. J was trimmed by 2 bases and V by 6 bases; bases with no gene match: 5. The CDR3 length is 15 residues. Per germline, CDR1 SGHRS and CDR2 YFSETQ.

The J gene is TRBJ1-2, the V gene TRBV27; the match to TRBD1 covers 9 bases. After removal of 4 bases from V and 8 bases from J, the junction contained 5 bases not matched to a gene. The CDR3 has 13 amino acids. Germline values: CDR1 MNHEY, CDR2 SMNVEV (reference sequence). The CDR3, as DNA: TGTGCCAGCAGTTACGGACAGGGGTGGGGCTACACCTTC. It translates to CASSYGQGWGYTF.

The chain uses TRBV6-6 and TRBJ2-7, with 8 nucleotides matching TRBD1. Germline CDR1 reads MNHNY; CDR2 reads SVGAGI (reference sequence). With 8 bases clipped from V and 6 bases from J, the junction kept 9 bases outside the gene matches. This CDR3 spans 13 amino acids. In DNA, the CDR3 is TGTGCCAGCCTCGACAGGGGATCGAGCGAGCAGTACTTC. Translation: CASLDRGSSEQYF.

With regard to this clone: Its ends do not fully match the called genes, so a read error is possible. The genes are TRBV29-1 and TRBJ1-1; 7 nucleotides line up with TRBD1. Germline-derived CDR1 and CDR2 are SQVTM and ANQGSEA. The CDR3 is 13 residues long. The DNA of the CDR3 is TGCAGCGCTGAAGGGACAGCGTACACTGAAGCTTTCTTT. It is translated as CSAEGTAYTEAFF.